One sample yielded the 26 T cell receptor beta chains listed below, sequenced in a study of blood T cell repertoires in COVID-19. Here immunoSEQ multiplex PCR was the method, and the copy in TCRdb shows in-frame clones only, minus some. The data contain around 310,000 clones, around 89% of them seen just once; the ten biggest clones take up roughly a tenth. The specimen sequenced was PBMCs or T cells enriched from blood (not recorded which). The source of these receptors is a woman in her 40s who had recovered from COVID-19.

A few counts support this clone. V gene TRBV19 combines with J gene TRBJ2-7; the D gene is possibly TRBD1 (7 bases). V was clipped by 2 bases and J by 3 bases, with 20 bases between them. Germline CDR1 reads LNHDA; CDR2 reads SQIVND (reference sequence). This CDR3 is built from 17 residues. The CDR3 reads CASSILPRAGGGYEQYF. The CDR3 DNA follows: TGTGCCAGTAGTATACTCCCCCGGGCAGGGGGAGGCTACGAGCAGTACTTC.

This rearrangement joins TRBV24-1 to TRBJ1-1, with 9 bases lining up with TRBD1. Trimming at V came to 7 bases and at J to 5 bases, leaving 10 bases not matched to a gene. The V gene's germline CDR1 is KGHDR and CDR2 SFDVKD. This CDR3 is built from 15 residues. CDR3 amino acids: CATSPTGGGRTEAFF. The CDR3 DNA follows: TGTGCCACCAGCCCGACAGGGGGAGGTAGAACTGAAGCTTTCTTT.

The chain carries TRBV2 and TRBJ1-1, with a possible D match to TRBD1 (5 bases). Germline loops: CDR1 SNHLY, CDR2 FYNNEI. This CDR3 spans 14 amino acids. With 6 bases removed from V and 0 bases from J, the gap between germline ends came to 11 bases. The CDR3, as DNA: TGTGCCAGCAGCCGTACAGGCCTGAACACTGAAGCTTTCTTT. Its protein product is CASSRTGLNTEAFF.

This clone was picked up one time. The chain uses TRBV29-1 and TRBJ1-2, with a weak D call TRBD1 (6 bases). V lost 5 bases, J lost 7 bases, and 14 bases lay in between. The CDR3 has 12 residues. The germline V gene has CDR1 SQVTM and CDR2 ANQGSEA. The CDR3 region has the DNA TGCAGCGTTCAACAGGGTGACTTTGGCTACACCTTC. This gives the protein CSVQQGDFGYTF. Using reference TRBV29-1 and TRBJ1-2 for the parts outside the CDR3, the full variable domain is SAVISQKPSRDICQRGTSLTIQCQVDSQVTMMFWYRQQPGQSLTLIATANQGSEATYESGFVIDKFPISRPNLTFSTLTVSNMSPEDSSIYLCSVQQGDFGYTFGSGTRLTVV.

The chain employs TRBV5-1 and TRBJ2-7; TRBD2 matches 11 bases. CDR3 length: 14 residues. Germline CDR1 SGHRS, CDR2 YFSETQ. The J segment lost 1 base and the V segment lost 6 bases, leaving 3 bases of the junction unmatched. CDR3 amino acids: CASTWTSGSYEQYF. The CDR3 coding sequence is TGCGCCAGCACCTGGACTAGCGGGTCCTACGAGCAGTACTTC.

This chain joins TRBV7-3 and TRBJ2-7; 12 nucleotides line up with TRBD1. Germline V gene lookup returns CDR1 SGHTA and CDR2 FQGTGA. The CDR3 sequence is 16 residues long. Losses at the gene ends were 2 bases for V and 7 bases for J; bases not matched to a gene: 9. The CDR3 region is CASSLGRGQGALEQYF. The DNA for the CDR3 is TGTGCCAGCAGCTTAGGTAGGGGACAGGGGGCATTGGAGCAGTACTTC.

This clone occurred a few times. The chain links TRBV24-1 to TRBJ1-5; D may be TRBD1 (6 bases). The V gene's germline CDR1 is KGHDR and CDR2 SFDVKD. Trimming cost V 12 bases and J 0 bases, with 11 bases left between them. The CDR3 consists of 13 residues. CDR3 region: CAAGTNSNQPQHF. In DNA, the CDR3 is TGTGCCGCCGGGACAAATAGCAATCAGCCCCAGCATTTT.

This clone was seen just once. The rearrangement uses TRBV28 and TRBJ2-7; 9 bases map to TRBD1. CDR1 is MDHEN and CDR2 is SYDVKM in the germline V gene. The length of the CDR3 is 14 residues. The junction had 8 bases not matched to a gene; V was cut back by 7 bases and J by 4 bases. The CDR3 DNA reads as TGTGCCAGCAACCCACAGGGGGCTCCTTACGAGCAGTACTTC. This translates into CASNPQGAPYEQYF.

The gene calls are TRBV5-8 and TRBJ2-3; no definite D call. V was shortened by 0 bases and J by 2 bases, with 10 bases between the two germline ends. CDR3 length: 15 amino acids. The germline V gene has CDR1 SGHTS and CDR2 YDEGEE. The CDR3 DNA is TGTGCCAGCAGCTTGGTCATTGGCAACACAGATACGCAGTATTTT. Translated: CASSLVIGNTDTQYF.

The chain combines TRBV5-4 with TRBJ1-1; D remains ambiguous. The germline V and J ends were trimmed by 0 bases and 10 bases, with 28 bases remaining between them. CDR3 length equals 18 residues. CDR1 is SGHNT and CDR2 is YYREEE in the germline V gene (reference sequence). The CDR3 reads CASSLGATITPIEKPAFF. The CDR3 nucleotides read TGTGCCAGCAGCTTGGGAGCAACTATAACCCCGATAGAAAAGCCAGCTTTCTTT. The variable domain in full, with the rest retrieved from reference TRBV5-4 and TRBJ1-1, is ETGVTQSPTHLIKTRGQQVTLRCSSQSGHNTVSWYQQALGQGPQFIFQYYREEENGRGNFPPRFSGLQFPNYSSELNVNALELDDSALYLCASSLGATITPIEKPAFFGQGTRLTVV.

This chain links TRBV28 with TRBJ2-3; 11 nucleotides line up with TRBD2. Trimming removed 4 bases from V and 12 bases from J; junction bases left unmatched: 12. Germline V gene lookup returns CDR1 MDHEN and CDR2 SYDVKM. This CDR3 spans 15 amino acids. This CDR3 reads CASSSAGTSGLSQYF. The DNA of the CDR3 is TGTGCCAGCAGTTCAGCCGGGACTAGCGGACTGTCACAGTATTTT.

This chain links TRBV19 with TRBJ2-2, with TRBD2 matching over 8 bases. Germline V gives CDR1 LNHDA, CDR2 SQIVND (reference sequence). The CDR3 spans 15 residues. Unmatched junction bases numbered 7, after V lost 5 bases and J lost 5 bases. For the CDR3, the DNA is TGTGCCAGTAGTCCACTAGCGGCCGGTACCGGGGAGCTGTTTTTT. It yields the protein CASSPLAAGTGELFF.

This chain connects TRBV28 to TRBJ2-7; D might be TRBD2 (5 bases). CDR3 size: 12 residues. Trimming took 2 bases from V and 3 from J, leaving 5 bases between them. Per the germline V gene, CDR1 is MDHEN and CDR2 is SYDVKM. Written as DNA, the CDR3 is TGTGCCAGCAGTTTAGAGGGCTACGAGCAGTACTTC. Its protein product is CASSLEGYEQYF.

The chain employs TRBV7-2 and TRBJ2-7; D ambiguous. The V end lost 1 base, the J end lost 2 bases, and 6 bases lay between the germline ends. There are 13 residues in the CDR3. Germline V gene lookup returns CDR1 SGHTA and CDR2 FQGNSA. The CDR3 here is CASSLDRAYEQYF. The CDR3 DNA reads as TGTGCCAGCAGCTTAGACCGAGCCTACGAGCAGTACTTC.

The chain joins TRBV11-3 to TRBJ2-1, with D unresolved. Looked up from germline, CDR1 is SGHNT and CDR2 is YENEEA. The ends were cut back, 4 bases at V and 0 bases at J, with 16 bases in the middle. This CDR3 region has 17 residues. CDR3 in amino acids: CASSSWVGESSYNEQFF. DNA of the CDR3: TGTGCCAGCAGCTCCTGGGTTGGAGAGAGCTCCTACAATGAGCAGTTCTTC.

The V gene is TRBV7-3, the J gene TRBJ2-2, with a possible D match to TRBD2 (6 bases). The germline gives CDR1 SGHTA, CDR2 FQGTGA. V shed 3 bases and J shed 6 bases, with 11 bases lying between them. The CDR3 covers 14 residues. The CDR3: CASSFHGEAGELFF. In nucleotides, the CDR3 is TGTGCCAGCAGCTTCCACGGGGAGGCCGGGGAGCTGTTTTTT.

The CDR3 here is CASSPQQAYEQYF. DNA for the CDR3: TGTGCCAGCAGCCCCCAACAGGCCTACGAGCAGTACTTC. V usage is TRBV7-2 and J usage is TRBJ2-7, with D tentatively TRBD1 (5 bases). Per germline, CDR1 SGHTA and CDR2 FQGNSA. The CDR3 is 13 amino acids. Trimming stripped 5 bases from V and 2 bases from J, with 10 bases between.

This CDR3 reads CASSVSGVNGELFF. The CDR3 region has the DNA TGTGCCAGCAGCGTTAGCGGGGTCAACGGGGAGCTGTTTTTT. J is TRBJ2-2 and V is TRBV11-2; 8 bases align to TRBD2. J was trimmed by 7 bases and V by 5 bases; bases with no gene match: 6. The CDR3 contains 14 residues. The germline gives CDR1 SGHAT, CDR2 FQNNGV.

Only a few counts were recorded for this clone. The V and J genes are TRBV6-2 or TRBV6-3 and TRBJ1-1; the match to TRBD1 covers 9 bases. The germline V gene has CDR1 MNHEY and CDR2 SVGEGT. The trim removed 2 bases at V and 0 bases at J, leaving 7 bases unmatched. This CDR3 spans 17 amino acids. The CDR3 sequence: CASSYPQGALMNTEAFF. In DNA form, the CDR3 reads TGTGCCAGCAGTTACCCACAGGGGGCTTTGATGAACACTGAAGCTTTCTTT.

The chain recombines TRBV29-1 with TRBJ2-7, with D possibly TRBD2 on 6 matching bases. V lost 3 bases, J lost 7 bases, and 13 bases lay in between. This CDR3 is 12 amino acids long. Germline V gene lookup returns CDR1 SQVTM and CDR2 ANQGSEA. DNA for the CDR3: TGCAGCGTTGAGGAGGGATTGAGGGAGCAGTACTTC. The encoded protein is CSVEEGLREQYF.

The genes are TRBV5-3 and TRBJ2-1; TRBD2 might be the D (6 bases). TRBV5-3 is designated an ORF whose function remains uncertain. The CDR3 is 16 amino acids. The V end lost 4 bases, the J end lost 0 bases, and 14 bases lay between the germline ends. CDR3 coding DNA: TGTGCCAGAAGCCATACTAGCCCGGTCTCCTACAATGAGCAGTTCTTC. Amino acids: CARSHTSPVSYNEQFF.

The gene calls are TRBV12-3 or TRBV12-4 and TRBJ1-1; D not resolved. This CDR3 is built from 13 residues. V lost 5 bases and J lost 1, with 8 bases in between. For the CDR3, the DNA is TGTGCCAGCAGTATTCCCAAGAACACTGAAGCTTTCTTT. Translated: CASSIPKNTEAFF.

V usage is TRBV5-3 and J usage is TRBJ1-1; TRBD1 matches at 8 bases. TRBV5-3 is annotated as an ORF whose role is uncertain. The CDR3 totals 19 residues. V trimming: 4 bases; J trimming: 3 bases; junction bases outside the gene matches: 20. The CDR3: CARSRPPAPSGGVDTEAFF. In DNA, the CDR3 is TGTGCCAGAAGCCGACCCCCCGCCCCGTCAGGGGGCGTGGACACTGAAGCTTTCTTT.

The chain uses TRBV7-9 and TRBJ1-1; a possible D gene is TRBD1 (5 bases). The germline V gene has CDR1 SEHNR and CDR2 FQNEAQ (reference sequence). The CDR3 length is 14 residues. The V end lost 1 base, the J end lost 5 bases, and 11 bases lay between the germline ends. The CDR3 is CASSLGGEVTEAFF. CDR3 nucleotides: TGTGCCAGCAGCTTAGGAGGGGAGGTTACTGAAGCTTTCTTT. Full variable domain (remainder filled in from reference TRBV7-9 and TRBJ1-1): DTGVSQNPRHKITKRGQNVTFRCDPISEHNRLYWYRQTLGQGPEFLTYFQNEAQLEKSRLLSDRFSAERPKGSFSTLEIQRTEQGDSAMYLCASSLGGEVTEAFFGQGTRLTVV.

J is TRBJ2-3 and V is TRBV12-2; the table's D call, TRBD2, has no DNA check behind it. TRBV12-2 is a known pseudogene. The CDR3 is 12 residues long. The chain's CDR3 is CASRLSGDTQYF. In DNA, the CDR3 is TGTGCAAGTCGCTTAAGCGGAGATACGCAGTATTTT.

With respect to this clone: At one end, the junction sequence differs from germline, possibly due to a read error. J is TRBJ1-6 and V is TRBV19; 7 nucleotides match TRBD1. The germline gives CDR1 LNHDA, CDR2 SQIVND (reference sequence). CDR3 length: 16 amino acids. CDR3: CVSSTGSRGAVMALHF. CDR3 coding DNA: TGTGTCAGTAGTACCGGCTCCAGGGGGGCCGTAATGGCCCTCCACTTT.